These 18 T cell receptor beta chains were all obtained from the same sample, sequenced in a study of beta chain features in type 1 diabetes. No antigen has been assigned to these receptors. The sequenced template was cDNA made from the entire isolated RNA. TCRdb's copy holds only in-frame clones and misses some; the assay was immunoSEQ multiplex PCR. The sample shows 600,000 or so clones, more than 12% of them seen only once. Findings and limits, study-wide: In all four CD4+ subsets, TCRB CDR3 length was significantly, moderately reduced in type 1 diabetes.

The sample was naive CD4+ T cells from blood. These receptors originate from a man aged 18 to 29 with type 1 diabetes.

This clone has only a few counts. Other nucleotide sequences in the sample specify the same CDR3. The V and J genes are TRBV7-2 and TRBJ1-1; no definite D call. The CDR3 spans 14 residues. CDR1 SGHTA and CDR2 FQGNSA come from the germline V gene. With 1 base removed from V and 1 base from J, the gap between germline ends came to 7 bases. The CDR3 loop reads CASSLDRGNTEAFF. In DNA, the CDR3 is TGTGCCAGCAGCTTAGATCGGGGGAACACTGAAGCTTTCTTT.

The V call is TRBV28, the J call TRBJ1-5; the D is unclear. Germline CDR1 MDHEN, CDR2 SYDVKM. The CDR3 totals 14 residues. The ends were cut back, 2 bases at V and 3 bases at J, with 8 bases in the middle. As DNA, the CDR3 is TGTGCCAGCAGTTTAGGGCAGCTCAATCAGCCCCAGCATTTT. This translates into CASSLGQLNQPQHF. Full variable domain (rest looked up from reference TRBV28 and TRBJ1-5): DVKVTQSSRYLVKRTGEKVFLECVQDMDHENMFWYRQDPGLGLRLIYFSYDVKMKEKGDIPEGYSVSREKKERFSLILESASTNQTSMYLCASSLGQLNQPQHFGDGTRLSIL.

This clone was detected only a few times. This chain links TRBV7-2 with TRBJ2-5; TRBD1 agrees at 7 bases. The trim removed 5 bases at V and 2 bases at J, leaving 5 bases unmatched. CDR1 is SGHTA and CDR2 is FQGNSA in the germline V gene. This CDR3 comprises 14 residues. The CDR3 region has the DNA TGTGCCAGCAGCCCAAGGGACAGACAAGAGACCCAGTACTTC. It codes for CASSPRDRQETQYF. The full variable domain, in which reference TRBV7-2 and TRBJ2-5 provide the parts outside the CDR3, is GAGVSQSPSNKVTEKGKDVELRCDPISGHTALYWYRQSLGQGLEFLIYFQGNSAPDKSGLPSDRFSAERTGGSVSTLTIQRTQQEDSAVYLCASSPRDRQETQYFGPGTRLLVL.

This chain joins TRBV2 and TRBJ1-5; a possible D gene is TRBD1 (5 bases). Germline-derived CDR1 and CDR2 are SNHLY and FYNNEI. V gave up 0 bases and J gave up 8 bases, with 14 bases separating them. The CDR3 extends over 15 amino acids. CDR3 in amino acids: CASSEATTDIKPQHF. In DNA form, the CDR3 reads TGTGCCAGCAGTGAAGCGACGACAGACATCAAGCCCCAGCATTTT.

This clone was observed a handful of times. The genes are TRBV7-2 and TRBJ1-2; 7 positions match TRBD1. The J segment lost 5 bases and the V segment lost 1 base, leaving 4 bases of the junction unmatched. The length of the CDR3 is 14 residues. The germline V gene encodes CDR1 SGHTA and CDR2 FQGNSA. This chain's CDR3 is CASSLDDREYGYTF. The DNA of the CDR3 is TGTGCCAGCAGCTTAGATGACAGGGAATATGGCTACACCTTC.

This sequence joins TRBV4-3 and TRBJ1-6; 7 bases are shared with TRBD1. The junction had 4 bases not matched to a gene; V was cut back by 3 bases and J by 8 bases. Germline V lookup: CDR1 LGHNA, CDR2 YSLEER. This CDR3 is built from 14 residues. The CDR3 sequence: CASSQGQQHSPLHF. CDR3 bases: TGCGCCAGCAGCCAGGGACAGCAGCATTCACCCCTCCACTTT.

The chain employs TRBV23-1 and TRBJ2-2; 7 bases match TRBD1. TRBV23-1 belongs to the ORF category, with a function that is uncertain. Trimming cost V 4 bases and J 3 bases; bases outside gene matches: 14. This CDR3 spans 18 amino acids. The CDR3 DNA follows: TGCGCCAGCAGTCCGAGGATTCGGGACAGAGAATACACCGGGGAGCTGTTTTTT. Translation gives CASSPRIRDREYTGELFF.

This chain uses TRBV6-5 with TRBJ1-2, with D maybe TRBD1 (6 bases). CDR1 and CDR2 from the germline V gene are MNHEY and SVGAGI. V lost 7 bases and J 8 bases, leaving 17 bases between the germline ends. This CDR3 contains 13 residues. The CDR3 sequence is CASTSDSLGGYTF. For the CDR3, the DNA is TGTGCCAGCACCTCGGACAGTTTGGGAGGCTACACCTTC.

This clone was recorded a few times. This chain joins TRBV9 and TRBJ2-3; 7 nucleotides align to TRBD1. The CDR3 contains 13 residues. The V and J ends lost 3 bases and 5 bases, in that order; junction bases with no gene match: 3. The germline V gene has CDR1 SGDLS and CDR2 YYNGEE. CDR3 DNA sequence: TGTGCCAGCAGCGACGGGACAGAAGATACGCAGTATTTT. Translation gives CASSDGTEDTQYF.

Worth noting for this clone: In the same sample, other DNA sequences code for this CDR3. V is TRBV30 and J is TRBJ2-1; 8 bases map to TRBD2. This CDR3 comprises 14 residues. V trimming: 0 bases; J trimming: 2 bases; junction bases outside the gene matches: 0. The germline V gene has CDR1 GTSNPN and CDR2 SVGIG (reference sequence). The CDR3 coding sequence is TGTGCCTGGAGTGTACTAGCGGCCTACAATGAGCAGTTCTTC. Its translation is CAWSVLAAYNEQFF.

The rearrangement joins TRBV5-4 to TRBJ2-2; 7 bases are a match to TRBD1. The germline V gene has CDR1 SGHNT and CDR2 YYREEE (reference sequence). The CDR3 extends over 14 amino acids. Unmatched junction bases numbered 4, after V lost 2 bases and J lost 6 bases. This CDR3 is CASSFDRVPGELFF. In DNA form, the CDR3 reads TGTGCCAGCAGCTTCGACAGGGTACCCGGGGAGCTGTTTTTT.

This clone showed up just a few times. The chain uses TRBV29-1 and TRBJ2-2; D perhaps matches TRBD1 (6 bases). The CDR3 extends over 13 amino acids. Germline V gives CDR1 SQVTM, CDR2 ANQGSEA. V lost 4 bases and J 2 bases, leaving 8 bases between the germline ends. This CDR3 reads CSVGTENTGELFF. CDR3 coding DNA: TGCAGCGTTGGGACAGAAAACACCGGGGAGCTGTTTTTT.

This clone was observed a few times. The chain couples TRBV7-9 to TRBJ2-5, with D unresolved. Deletions cut 1 base from V and 3 bases from J, with 18 bases between. This CDR3 region has 17 residues. Germline CDR1 and CDR2: SEHNR and FQNEAQ (reference sequence). CDR3 sequence reads: CASSLGLQDRYEETQYF. The CDR3 DNA is TGTGCCAGCAGCTTAGGACTCCAGGATCGCTACGAAGAGACCCAGTACTTC.

The chain links TRBV7-2 to TRBJ2-1; D remains ambiguous. V lost 3 bases and J 2 bases, leaving 11 bases between the germline ends. The CDR3 totals 15 residues. In germline, CDR1 is SGHTA, CDR2 FQGNSA. CDR3 coding DNA: TGTGCCAGCAGCTTGGAAGGGATAGCCTACAATGAGCAGTTCTTC. Translating gives CASSLEGIAYNEQFF.

This clone was seen only a few times. The chain combines TRBV30 with TRBJ2-1; possibly TRBD1 for D (5 bases). Between the trimmed V and J ends, which lost 0 bases and 8 bases, there was a span of 8 bases. The CDR3 spans 12 residues. Germline CDR1 is GTSNPN and CDR2 is SVGIG (reference sequence). The CDR3 loop reads CAWSVQGDEQFF. The DNA for the CDR3 is TGTGCCTGGAGTGTGCAGGGCGATGAGCAGTTCTTC.

The rearrangement links TRBV10-3 to TRBJ2-1, with a possible D match to TRBD2 (5 bases). The germline V gene has CDR1 ENHRY and CDR2 SYGVKD. There are 13 residues in the CDR3. The V end was cut by 5 bases, the J end by 6 bases, with 11 bases between. The CDR3 loop reads CAISRSSGNEQFF. In DNA, the CDR3 is TGTGCCATCAGTAGGTCGAGCGGCAATGAGCAGTTCTTC.

This clone was found a few times. The V gene is TRBV29-1, the J gene TRBJ2-1; TRBD2 matches 12 bases. The CDR3 extends over 16 amino acids. With 2 bases clipped from V and 4 bases from J, the junction kept 6 bases outside the gene matches. Germline CDR1 is SQVTM and CDR2 is ANQGSEA. CDR3 region: CSVESGTSGYYNEQFF. CDR3 nucleotide sequence: TGCAGCGTTGAAAGTGGGACTAGCGGGTATTACAATGAGCAGTTCTTC.

This clone was counted between two and nine times. The chain uses TRBV7-9 and TRBJ1-2; 12 bases match TRBD1. The V segment lost 4 bases and the J segment 7 bases; nucleotides outside the gene matches: 7. Germline values: CDR1 SEHNR, CDR2 FQNEAQ (reference sequence). This CDR3 comprises 15 residues. As DNA, the CDR3 is TGTGCCAGCAGCTACTTGGGACAGGGGGCCTTTGGCTACACCTTC. Protein product: CASSYLGQGAFGYTF.